The 27 T cell receptor beta chains presented below share a single source sample, sequenced in a study of cytomegalovirus exposure and HLA in healthy donors. It was with 60 Vbeta and 13 Jbeta primers that the PCR ran. Clones were sequenced by immunoSEQ multiplex PCR, and TCRdb holds only the in-frame ones, with some missing. The table includes roughly 230,000 clones, roughly 91% detected once. The material sequenced was PBMCs. These receptors were collected from a girl aged 2-9 years in good health and CMV-seronegative.

The chain recombines TRBV9 with TRBJ2-7; 10 bases map to TRBD2. This CDR3 has 15 residues. The ends lost 2 bases at V and 8 bases at J; junction bases unmatched: 10. The germline CDR1 and CDR2 sequences are SGDLS and YYNGEE. DNA of the CDR3: TGTGCCAGCAGCGTTTCCCCTAGCGGGAGTGCCAAGCAGTACTTC. This gives the protein CASSVSPSGSAKQYF. The full variable domain, in which reference TRBV9 and TRBJ2-7 provide the parts outside the CDR3, is DSGVTQTPKHLITATGQRVTLRCSPRSGDLSVYWYQQSLDQGLQFLIQYYNGEERAKGNILERFSAQQFPDLHSELNLSSLELGDSALYFCASSVSPSGSAKQYFGPGTRLTVT.

This clone appeared once. This chain uses TRBV7-6 with TRBJ2-7; D may be TRBD1 (6 bases). This CDR3 region has 15 residues. Trimming left V 3 bases short and J 3 bases short, with 15 bases between. Germline V lookup: CDR1 SGHVS, CDR2 FNYEAQ. CDR3 in amino acids: CASSFRAGAHYEQYF. The CDR3 coding sequence is TGTGCCAGCAGCTTTCGCGCAGGGGCCCACTACGAGCAGTACTTC.

The rearrangement uses TRBV19 and TRBJ2-7; 12 bases agree with TRBD2. Germline V gene lookup returns CDR1 LNHDA and CDR2 SQIVND (reference sequence). The CDR3 spans 16 residues. Trimming at V came to 4 bases and at J to 2 bases, leaving 6 bases not matched to a gene. The CDR3, as DNA: TGTGCCAGTAGTAACTCCACTAGCGGGAGGACCTACGAGCAGTACTTC. It translates to CASSNSTSGRTYEQYF.

The rearrangement joins TRBV21-1 to TRBJ2-7; TRBD2 reflects the table's D call only, with no check against the DNA. TRBV21-1 is classified as a pseudogene. This CDR3 contains 14 residues. The CDR3 nucleotides read TGTGCCAGCAGCAAACTAGCGGAGATCTACGAGCAGTACTTC. Translation gives CASSKLAEIYEQYF.

The gene calls are TRBV13 and TRBJ2-1; 10 nucleotides align to TRBD2. V lost 2 bases and J lost 7; bases outside the gene matches: 11. CDR1 and CDR2 (germline): PRHDT, FYEKMQ (reference sequence). CDR3 length: 17 amino acids. CDR3 region: CASSLRSGRAQDNEQFF. Here the CDR3 DNA reads TGTGCCAGCAGCTTAAGGAGCGGGAGGGCCCAGGATAATGAGCAGTTCTTC.

V usage is TRBV4-1 and J usage is TRBJ1-5, with D possibly TRBD1 on 5 matching bases. V lost 2 bases and J 10 bases, leaving 21 bases between the germline ends. Germline V gene lookup returns CDR1 MGHRA and CDR2 YSYEKL. This CDR3 comprises 16 residues. CDR3 bases: TGCGCCAGCAGCCAAAGCTACGGCGGTGGGGGGGATCCCCAGCATTTT. It encodes CASSQSYGGGGDPQHF.

This clone was found a few times. This rearrangement joins TRBV27 to TRBJ2-1, with 13 bases matching TRBD2. In germline, CDR1 is MNHEY, CDR2 SMNVEV (reference sequence). CDR3 length: 15 residues. V shed 3 bases, J shed 6 bases, and the junction held 2 bases outside the gene matches. The DNA of the CDR3 is TGTGCCAGCAGTTTCGGACTAGCGGGGGCCAATGAGCAGTTCTTC. Residues: CASSFGLAGANEQFF.

The chain employs TRBV5-1 and TRBJ2-3; D possibly corresponds to TRBD2 (5 bases). CDR3 length equals 13 residues. The V gene lost 6 bases and the J gene lost 4 bases, with 12 bases spanning the gap. The germline V gene encodes CDR1 SGHRS and CDR2 YFSETQ. CDR3 nucleotide sequence: TGCGCCAGCACCCGTGAAGCGGCAGATACGCAGTATTTT. This sequence encodes CASTREAADTQYF.

V and J are TRBV4-1 and TRBJ1-5; 7 bases map to TRBD1. The length of the CDR3 is 15 residues. Germline CDR1 and CDR2: MGHRA and YSYEKL. J gave up 6 bases and V 0 bases, and 5 bases lay outside the gene matches. For the CDR3, the DNA is TGCGCCAGCAGCCAAGATGCGGGGACAGCTCAGCCCCAGCATTTT. As protein: CASSQDAGTAQPQHF.

This clone has only one observation. The rearrangement joins TRBV5-5 to TRBJ1-1, with 8 bases aligning to TRBD1. CDR3 length: 13 amino acids. Trimming at V came to 5 bases and at J to 2 bases, leaving 2 bases not matched to a gene. The germline CDR1 and CDR2 sequences are SGHKS and YYEKEE (reference sequence). CDR3 amino acids: CASRGQGNTEAFF. DNA of the CDR3: TGTGCCAGCAGAGGACAGGGTAACACTGAAGCTTTCTTT.

This chain connects TRBV19 to TRBJ1-5; D is uncertain. The CDR3 sequence is 13 residues long. Germline V CDR1 and CDR2: LNHDA, SQIVND (reference sequence). Trimming pared 5 bases from V and 0 bases from J, leaving 5 bases between. The CDR3 is CASSPYSNQPQHF. The DNA of the CDR3 is TGTGCCAGTAGTCCTTATAGCAATCAGCCCCAGCATTTT.

The chain uses TRBV28 and TRBJ1-1, with TRBD1 matching 8 bases. The CDR3 contains 15 residues. Germline V gene lookup returns CDR1 MDHEN and CDR2 SYDVKM. J gave up 6 bases and V 3 bases, and 9 bases lay outside the gene matches. The CDR3 region has the DNA TGTGCCAGCAGTTTTGAGCGCAGGGGGCGGGCTGAAGCTTTCTTT. It codes for CASSFERRGRAEAFF.

This chain joins TRBV11-2 and TRBJ1-4; 7 bases are a match to TRBD1. Losses at the gene ends were 5 bases for V and 7 bases for J; bases not matched to a gene: 10. This CDR3 is built from 15 residues. Germline V CDR1 and CDR2: SGHAT, FQNNGV. The CDR3 loop is CASSRSRDSTEKLFF. CDR3 bases: TGTGCCAGCAGCAGAAGCCGGGACAGCACTGAAAAACTGTTTTTT.

Only a few counts were recorded for this clone. This chain links TRBV30 with TRBJ2-1; 15 positions agree with TRBD2. The CDR3 consists of 17 residues. V trimming: 3 bases; J trimming: 5 bases; junction bases outside the gene matches: 8. CDR1 is GTSNPN and CDR2 is SVGIG in the germline V gene (reference sequence). CDR3 nucleotides: TGTGCCTGGAGCCGAAGTAGGACTAGCGGGGGGGACAATGAGCAGTTCTTC. Translated: CAWSRSRTSGGDNEQFF.

This clone is a singleton in its sample. V gene TRBV11-2 combines with J gene TRBJ1-3, with 9 bases identical to TRBD1. Losses at the gene ends were 5 bases for V and 4 bases for J; bases not matched to a gene: 6. CDR1 SGHAT and CDR2 FQNNGV come from the germline V gene. The CDR3 loop spans 15 amino acids. This CDR3 reads CASSTGQGSGNTIYF. The CDR3 nucleotides read TGTGCCAGCAGCACGGGACAGGGATCCGGAAACACCATATATTTT.

Concerning this clone itself: Other DNA sequences in the sample encode the same CDR3. The chain links TRBV9 to TRBJ2-7; 7 nucleotides agree with TRBD1. The CDR3 has 14 amino acids. CDR1 SGDLS and CDR2 YYNGEE come from the germline V gene. Trimming at V came to 0 bases and at J to 0 bases, leaving 0 bases not matched to a gene. CDR3 region: CASSVGDSSYEQYF. The CDR3, as DNA: TGTGCCAGCAGCGTAGGGGACAGCTCCTACGAGCAGTACTTC. The full variable domain, its missing parts supplied by reference TRBV9 and TRBJ2-7, is DSGVTQTPKHLITATGQRVTLRCSPRSGDLSVYWYQQSLDQGLQFLIQYYNGEERAKGNILERFSAQQFPDLHSELNLSSLELGDSALYFCASSVGDSSYEQYFGPGTRLTVT.

This chain connects TRBV7-9 to TRBJ2-5, with 7 bases identical to TRBD2. Trimming removed 1 base from V and 3 bases from J; junction bases left unmatched: 8. Germline assignment: CDR1 SEHNR and CDR2 FQNEAQ (reference sequence). The CDR3 has 16 residues. This CDR3 is CASSLDMGGGKETQYF. CDR3 DNA: TGTGCCAGCAGCTTAGATATGGGGGGGGGTAAAGAGACCCAGTACTTC.

V gene TRBV10-3 combines with J gene TRBJ2-3; weak D call: TRBD1 (7 bases). With 10 bases removed from V and 1 base from J, the gap between germline ends came to 15 bases. The germline gives CDR1 ENHRY, CDR2 SYGVKD. CDR3 length: 14 amino acids. This CDR3 is CASGDSDRTDTQYF. The CDR3 DNA reads as TGTGCCAGCGGGGACAGCGACCGCACAGATACGCAGTATTTT.

This chain connects TRBV18 to TRBJ2-7, with 7 bases that match TRBD1. The CDR3 loop spans 15 amino acids. From germline, CDR1 is KGHSH and CDR2 LQKENI. Trimming took 3 bases from V and 2 from J; bases not matched to a gene: 7. The CDR3 protein is CASSPPAGGPYEQYF. The CDR3 nucleotides are TGTGCCAGCTCACCTCCGGCAGGGGGTCCCTACGAGCAGTACTTC.

This rearrangement joins TRBV20-1 to TRBJ2-7; TRBD2 matches 12 bases. Trimming cost V 7 bases and J 6 bases; bases outside gene matches: 1. This CDR3 has 11 residues. CDR1 is DFQATT, CDR2 SNEGSKA, per germline (reference sequence). CDR3: CSGLAGVEQYF. CDR3 bases: TGCAGTGGACTAGCGGGAGTCGAGCAGTACTTC.

The chain is built from TRBV6-1 and TRBJ1-5; D is possibly TRBD1 (6 bases). This CDR3 has 17 amino acids. Trimming left V 8 bases short and J 1 base short, with 21 bases between. Germline V gives CDR1 MNHNS, CDR2 SASEGT. CDR3 DNA: TGTGCCAGCGGTGGAGGTTCGGGGGGCGCGAGCAATCAGCCCCAGCATTTT. Protein sequence: CASGGGSGGASNQPQHF.

This clone was seen once. The chain links TRBV7-2 to TRBJ2-7; possible D gene TRBD1, 7 bases. V was shortened by 4 bases and J by 3 bases, with 13 bases between the two germline ends. Germline CDR1 and CDR2: SGHTA and FQGNSA. The CDR3 runs to 14 residues. The CDR3 loop reads CASSSYRGGYEQYF. The CDR3 coding sequence is TGTGCCAGCAGCTCCTACAGGGGAGGCTACGAGCAGTACTTC.

V gene TRBV19 combines with J gene TRBJ2-3; TRBD2 agrees at 14 bases. The CDR3 has 18 amino acids. Per the germline V gene, CDR1 is LNHDA and CDR2 is SQIVND (reference sequence). With 7 bases clipped from V and 2 bases from J, the junction kept 11 bases outside the gene matches. CDR3 loop: CASTKGLAGGKYTDTQYF. CDR3 DNA: TGTGCCAGTACCAAAGGACTAGCGGGGGGAAAGTACACAGATACGCAGTATTTT.

V is TRBV7-9 and J is TRBJ2-2; 7 bases agree with TRBD2. Germline V lookup: CDR1 SEHNR, CDR2 FQNEAQ (reference sequence). V was pared by 3 bases and J by 4 bases, with 5 bases of the junction left unmatched. This CDR3 has 15 residues. The CDR3 DNA sequence: TGTGCCAGCAGCTTGCGGGAGACCGGCACCGGGGAGCTGTTTTTT. Translated, it gives CASSLRETGTGELFF. Looking up the rest from reference TRBV7-9 and TRBJ2-2 gives the full variable domain: DTGVSQNPRHKITKRGQNVTFRCDPISEHNRLYWYRQTLGQGPEFLTYFQNEAQLEKSRLLSDRFSAERPKGSFSTLEIQRTEQGDSAMYLCASSLRETGTGELFFGEGSRLTVL.

The chain joins TRBV5-1 to TRBJ1-6, with D possibly TRBD1 on 6 matching bases. Per the germline V gene, CDR1 is SGHRS and CDR2 is YFSETQ. This CDR3 comprises 13 residues. The germline V and J ends were trimmed by 8 bases and 9 bases, with 15 bases remaining between them. CDR3 sequence (DNA): TGCGCCAGTGAACAGGGTGACGGTTCACCCCTCCACTTT. This translates into CASEQGDGSPLHF.

The chain couples TRBV7-3 to TRBJ2-3; 13 nucleotides line up with TRBD2. Germline V gene data show CDR1 as SGHTA and CDR2 as FQGTGA. The V and J ends lost 2 bases and 0 bases, in that order; junction bases with no gene match: 5. The CDR3 spans 18 residues. The CDR3, as DNA: TGTGCCAGCAGCTTACTAGGGGGACTAGCGGGGAGCACAGATACGCAGTATTTT. Translating it yields CASSLLGGLAGSTDTQYF.

J is TRBJ1-2 and V is TRBV30; the match to TRBD1 covers 7 bases. The germline V gene has CDR1 GTSNPN and CDR2 SVGIG (reference sequence). The junction had 4 bases not matched to a gene; V was cut back by 3 bases and J by 3 bases. The CDR3 extends over 13 amino acids. This CDR3 is CAWSPDRDYGYTF. CDR3 nucleotide sequence: TGTGCCTGGAGCCCAGACAGGGACTATGGCTACACCTTC.